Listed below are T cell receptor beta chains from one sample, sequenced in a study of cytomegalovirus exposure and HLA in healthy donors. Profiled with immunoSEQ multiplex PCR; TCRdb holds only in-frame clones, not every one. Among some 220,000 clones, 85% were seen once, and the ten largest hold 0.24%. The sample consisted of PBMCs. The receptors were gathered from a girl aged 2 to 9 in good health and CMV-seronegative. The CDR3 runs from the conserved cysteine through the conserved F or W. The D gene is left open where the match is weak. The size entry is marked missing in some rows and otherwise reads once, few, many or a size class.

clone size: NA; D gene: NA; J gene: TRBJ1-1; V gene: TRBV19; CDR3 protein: CASKDSGMNTEAFF; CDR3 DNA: TGTGCCAGTAAGGACAGCGGCATGAACACTGAAGCTTTCTTT
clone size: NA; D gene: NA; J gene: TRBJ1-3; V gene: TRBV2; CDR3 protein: CASSVNGLSGNTIYF; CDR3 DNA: TGTGCCAGCAGTGTTAACGGACTCTCTGGAAACACCATATATTTT
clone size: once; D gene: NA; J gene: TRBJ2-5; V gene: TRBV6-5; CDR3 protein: CASSPHRAKGETQYF; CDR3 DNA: TGTGCCAGCAGCCCCCACAGGGCGAAGGGGGAGACCCAGTACTTC
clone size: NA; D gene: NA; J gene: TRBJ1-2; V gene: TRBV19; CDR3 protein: CASSIGSDYGYTF; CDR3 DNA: TGTGCCAGTAGTATAGGGTCAGACTATGGCTACACCTTC
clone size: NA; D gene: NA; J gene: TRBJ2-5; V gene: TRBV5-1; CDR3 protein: CASSYLGTQGRYQETQYF; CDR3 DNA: TGCGCCAGCAGCTACCTCGGGACTCAGGGTCGGTACCAAGAGACCCAGTACTTC
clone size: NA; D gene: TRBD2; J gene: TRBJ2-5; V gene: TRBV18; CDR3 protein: CASPTGLDQETQYF; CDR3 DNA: TGTGCCAGCCCGACCGGACTAGACCAAGAGACCCAGTACTTC
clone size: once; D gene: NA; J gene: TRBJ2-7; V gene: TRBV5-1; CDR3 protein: CASSFRGQTYSYEQYF; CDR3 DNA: TGCGCCAGCAGCTTCAGAGGGCAAACCTACTCCTACGAGCAGTACTTC
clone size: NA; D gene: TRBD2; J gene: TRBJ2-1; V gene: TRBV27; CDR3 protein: CASSFTIAGVLYNEQFF; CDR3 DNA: TGTGCCAGCAGTTTCACTATAGCGGGGGTCCTCTACAATGAGCAGTTCTTC
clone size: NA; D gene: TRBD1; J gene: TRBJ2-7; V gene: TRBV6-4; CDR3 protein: CASSDSGQGYEQYF; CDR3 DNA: TGTGCCAGCAGTGACTCCGGACAGGGGTACGAGCAGTACTTC
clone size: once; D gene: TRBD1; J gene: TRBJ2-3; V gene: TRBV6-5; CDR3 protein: CASSPQGAKADTQYF; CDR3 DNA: TGTGCCAGCAGTCCACAGGGGGCCAAGGCAGATACGCAGTATTTT
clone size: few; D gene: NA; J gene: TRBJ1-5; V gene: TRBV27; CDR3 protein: CASSLSAGYQPQHF; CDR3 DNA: TGTGCCAGCAGTTTATCGGCAGGATATCAGCCCCAGCATTTT
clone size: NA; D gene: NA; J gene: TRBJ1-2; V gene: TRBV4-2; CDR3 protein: CASSQLETSNYGYTF; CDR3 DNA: TGTGCCAGCAGCCAACTAGAAACATCTAACTATGGCTACACCTTC
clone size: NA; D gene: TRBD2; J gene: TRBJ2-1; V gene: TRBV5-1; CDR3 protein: CASSLRGLAGSFGYNEQFF; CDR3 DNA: TGCGCCAGCAGCTTAAGGGGACTAGCGGGATCGTTCGGGTACAATGAGCAGTTCTTC
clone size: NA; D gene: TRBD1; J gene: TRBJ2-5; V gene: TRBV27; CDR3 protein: CASSVAVHRGETQYF; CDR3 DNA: TGTGCCAGCAGTGTGGCGGTTCACAGGGGAGAGACCCAGTACTTC
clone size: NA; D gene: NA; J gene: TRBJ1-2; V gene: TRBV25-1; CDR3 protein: CASRTTGGYTF; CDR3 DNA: TGTGCCAGCCGAACCACCGGGGGCTACACCTTC
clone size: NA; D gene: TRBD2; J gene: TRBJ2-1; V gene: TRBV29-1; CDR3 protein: CSARTSAYNEQFF; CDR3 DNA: TGCAGCGCGAGGACTAGTGCCTACAATGAGCAGTTCTTC
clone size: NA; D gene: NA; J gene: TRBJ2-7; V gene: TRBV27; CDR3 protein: CASSYAQGYPYEQYF; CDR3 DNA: TGTGCCAGCAGTTATGCGCAGGGCTACCCCTACGAGCAGTACTTC
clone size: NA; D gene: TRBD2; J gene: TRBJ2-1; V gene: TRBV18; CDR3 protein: CASSPTGLADLGEQFF; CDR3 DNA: TGTGCCAGCTCACCAACGGGACTAGCGGACCTGGGTGAGCAGTTCTTC
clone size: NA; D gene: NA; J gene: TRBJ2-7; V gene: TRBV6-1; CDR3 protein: CASSAGEVYYEQYF; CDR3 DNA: TGTGCCAGCAGTGCCGGCGAGGTCTACTACGAGCAGTACTTC
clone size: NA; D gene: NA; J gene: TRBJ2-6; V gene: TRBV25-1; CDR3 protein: CASSGGAGANVLTF; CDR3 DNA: TGTGCCAGCAGTGGGGGCGCTGGGGCCAACGTCCTGACTTTC
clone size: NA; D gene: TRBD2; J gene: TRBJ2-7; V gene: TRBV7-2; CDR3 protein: CASSLEAGGFYEQYF; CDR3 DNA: TGTGCCAGCAGCTTAGAAGCGGGGGGGTTCTACGAGCAGTACTTC
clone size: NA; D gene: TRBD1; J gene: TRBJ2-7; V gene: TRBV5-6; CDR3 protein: CASSFLGQGYEQYF; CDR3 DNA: TGTGCCAGCAGCTTTTTAGGACAGGGGTACGAGCAGTACTTC
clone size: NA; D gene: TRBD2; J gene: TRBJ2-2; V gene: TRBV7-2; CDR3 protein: CASSISGGIAGELFF; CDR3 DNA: TGTGCCAGCAGCATTAGCGGGGGTATAGCCGGGGAGCTGTTTTTT
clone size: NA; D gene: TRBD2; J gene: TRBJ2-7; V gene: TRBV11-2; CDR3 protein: CASSFLVVAGNSYEQYF; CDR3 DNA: TGTGCCAGCAGCTTCCTGGTTGTAGCGGGGAACTCCTACGAGCAGTACTTC
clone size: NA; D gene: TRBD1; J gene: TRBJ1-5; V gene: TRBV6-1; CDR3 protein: CASSVRDRVNQPQHF; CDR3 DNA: TGTGCCAGCAGTGTCCGGGACAGGGTTAATCAGCCCCAGCATTTT
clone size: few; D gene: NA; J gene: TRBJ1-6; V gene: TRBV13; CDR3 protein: CASSYTGRDSPLHF; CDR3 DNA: TGTGCCAGCAGCTACACAGGGAGGGATTCACCCCTCCACTTT
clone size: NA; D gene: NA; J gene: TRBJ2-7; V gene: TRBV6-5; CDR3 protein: CASSYSIGGEQYF; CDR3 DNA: TGTGCCAGCAGTTACTCGATAGGGGGCGAGCAGTACTTC
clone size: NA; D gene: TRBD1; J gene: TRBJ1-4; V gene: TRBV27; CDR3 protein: CASRDRISEKLFF; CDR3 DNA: TGTGCCAGCAGGGACAGGATTAGTGAAAAACTGTTTTTT
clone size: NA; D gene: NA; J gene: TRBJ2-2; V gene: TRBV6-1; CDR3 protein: CASSGPFTGELFF; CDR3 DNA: TGTGCCAGCAGTGGGCCGTTCACCGGGGAGCTGTTTTTT
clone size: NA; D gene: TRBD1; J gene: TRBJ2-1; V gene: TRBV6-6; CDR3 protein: CASSPRTGSNEQFF; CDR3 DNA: TGTGCCAGCAGCCCACGGACAGGCTCCAATGAGCAGTTCTTC
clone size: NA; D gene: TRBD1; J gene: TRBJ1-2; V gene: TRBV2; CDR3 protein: CASRKWVRGANYGYTF; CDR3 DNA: TGTGCCAGCAGAAAGTGGGTCAGGGGGGCGAACTATGGCTACACCTTC
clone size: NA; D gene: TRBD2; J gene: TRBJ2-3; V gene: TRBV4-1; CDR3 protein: CASSQGSSGRAEDTQYF; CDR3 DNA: TGCGCCAGCAGCCAAGGAAGTAGCGGGAGGGCCGAAGATACGCAGTATTTT
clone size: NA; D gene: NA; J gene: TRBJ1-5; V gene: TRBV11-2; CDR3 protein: CASSLDIFQPQHF; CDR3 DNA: TGTGCCAGCAGCTTAGATATCTTTCAGCCCCAGCATTTT
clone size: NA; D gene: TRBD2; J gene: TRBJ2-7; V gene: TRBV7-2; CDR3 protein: CASSLLSGLASHEQYF; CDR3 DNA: TGTGCCAGCAGCTTACTTTCCGGACTAGCGTCCCACGAGCAGTACTTC
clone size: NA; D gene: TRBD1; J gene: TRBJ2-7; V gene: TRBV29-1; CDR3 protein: CSVLGTGYEQYF; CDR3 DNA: TGCAGCGTCTTAGGGACAGGCTACGAGCAGTACTTC
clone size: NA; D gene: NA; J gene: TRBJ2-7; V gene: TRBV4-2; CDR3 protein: CASSQGPQDSGVSYEQYF; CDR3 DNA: TGTGCCAGCAGCCAAGGTCCTCAGGACAGCGGGGTCTCCTACGAGCAGTACTTC
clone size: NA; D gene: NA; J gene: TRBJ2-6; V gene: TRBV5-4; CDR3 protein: CASSLRPGAGANVLTF; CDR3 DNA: TGTGCCAGCAGCTTGAGGCCAGGGGCTGGGGCCAACGTCCTGACTTTC
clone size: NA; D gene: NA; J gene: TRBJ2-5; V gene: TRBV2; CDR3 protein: CASRERTTQETQYF; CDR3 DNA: TGTGCCAGCAGGGAAAGGACAACTCAAGAGACCCAGTACTTC
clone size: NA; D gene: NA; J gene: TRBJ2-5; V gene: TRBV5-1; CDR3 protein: CASTNITTETQYF; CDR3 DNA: TGCGCCAGCACCAACATTACTACAGAGACCCAGTACTTC
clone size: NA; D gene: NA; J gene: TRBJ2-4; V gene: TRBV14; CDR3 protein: CASSQDPAGAKNIQYF; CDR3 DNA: TGTGCCAGCAGCCAAGATCCAGCAGGGGCCAAAAACATTCAGTACTTC
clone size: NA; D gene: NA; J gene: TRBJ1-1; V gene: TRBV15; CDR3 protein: CATSRDLWSGTEAFF; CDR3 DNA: TGTGCCACCAGCAGAGATCTGTGGAGCGGCACTGAAGCTTTCTTT
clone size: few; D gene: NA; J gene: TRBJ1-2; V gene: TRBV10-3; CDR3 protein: CAISQDSRGYTF; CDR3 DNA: TGTGCCATCAGCCAGGACAGTCGAGGCTACACCTTC